This passage covers 27 T cell receptor beta chains from one sample sequenced in a study of T cell changes during pregnancy in multiple sclerosis. Generated by immunoSEQ multiplex PCR, the TCRdb table keeps only in-frame clones and is missing some. Here the sample spans roughly 73,000 clones, more than 80% being singletons. Here the sequenced sample was peripheral blood, taken in the second trimester of pregnancy. The receptors originated from a female donor in good health, enrolled as a control in a pregnancy study.

The genes are TRBV15 and TRBJ1-1; D gene unclear. The V gene's germline CDR1 is LNHNV and CDR2 YYDKDF (reference sequence). V dropped 5 bases and J dropped 2 bases, with 9 bases sitting between them. This CDR3 is built from 13 residues. DNA of the CDR3: TGTGCCACCAGCGTCGACACCAACACTGAAGCTTTCTTT. Protein sequence: CATSVDTNTEAFF.

V and J are TRBV7-2 and TRBJ2-5; D ambiguous. V lost 2 bases to trimming and J lost 5 bases, with 9 bases between them. The CDR3 consists of 13 residues. Germline V CDR1 and CDR2: SGHTA, FQGNSA. This CDR3 is CASSLMWRETQYF. The DNA for the CDR3 is TGTGCCAGCAGCTTAATGTGGCGGGAGACCCAGTACTTC. The full variable domain, its missing parts supplied by reference TRBV7-2 and TRBJ2-5, is GAGVSQSPSNKVTEKGKDVELRCDPISGHTALYWYRQSLGQGLEFLIYFQGNSAPDKSGLPSDRFSAERTGGSVSTLTIQRTQQEDSAVYLCASSLMWRETQYFGPGTRLLVL.

The V call is TRBV5-1, the J call TRBJ2-1, with 9 bases aligning to TRBD2. CDR1 SGHRS and CDR2 YFSETQ come from the germline V gene. The CDR3 is 16 amino acids. J lost 0 bases, V lost 5 bases, and 6 bases had no gene match. The CDR3 coding sequence is TGCGCCAGCAGGTGGGCGGGGGGGAGCTCCTACAATGAGCAGTTCTTC. It is translated as CASRWAGGSSYNEQFF.

The genes are TRBV29-1 and TRBJ2-3; tentatively, D is TRBD1 (6 bases). The CDR3 sequence is 13 residues long. The V and J ends lost 4 bases and 3 bases respectively, with 11 bases between them. CDR1 is SQVTM, CDR2 ANQGSEA, per germline. CDR3 DNA sequence: TGCAGCGTTGCTGCAGGGACAACAGATACGCAGTATTTT. It encodes CSVAAGTTDTQYF.

The chain employs TRBV5-1 and TRBJ1-4; the D gene is possibly TRBD1 (6 bases). Trimming removed 5 bases at V and 7 bases at J, with 18 bases between. Germline lookup yields CDR1 SGHRS and CDR2 YFSETQ. This CDR3 has 15 residues. CDR3 residues: CASSDPGTMGEKLFF. CDR3 nucleotides: TGCGCCAGCAGTGACCCCGGGACAATGGGTGAAAAACTGTTTTTT.

J is TRBJ2-3 and V is TRBV7-9; 7 nucleotides align to TRBD1. This CDR3 spans 16 amino acids. The V segment lost 5 bases and the J segment 2 bases; nucleotides outside the gene matches: 10. CDR1 SEHNR and CDR2 FQNEAQ come from the germline V gene (reference sequence). The CDR3 DNA reads as TGTGCCAGCAGCCAACCCACGACAGGGACCACAGATACGCAGTATTTT. Translation: CASSQPTTGTTDTQYF.

This clone was observed once. J is TRBJ2-6 and V is TRBV21-1; whether TRBD2, the table's D call, matches the DNA was not checked. TRBV21-1 is given as a pseudogene. This CDR3 has 18 amino acids. This CDR3 is CASSKLVRKYSGANVLTF. CDR3 DNA sequence: TGTGCCAGCAGCAAATTAGTACGAAAATACTCTGGGGCCAACGTCCTGACTTTC.

The chain uses TRBV28 and TRBJ2-7; 9 bases are shared with TRBD1. Germline V CDR1 and CDR2: MDHEN, SYDVKM. The CDR3 extends over 15 amino acids. V lost 5 bases to trimming and J lost 0 bases; unmatched junction nucleotides: 5. The CDR3 reads CASSTTGQGSYEQYF. Written as DNA, the CDR3 is TGTGCCAGCAGTACAACGGGACAGGGCTCCTACGAGCAGTACTTC.

The rearrangement uses TRBV18 and TRBJ2-4; TRBD2 matches 7 bases. CDR3 length equals 15 residues. CDR1 and CDR2 (germline): KGHSH, LQKENI. V shed 2 bases, J shed 5 bases, and the junction held 6 bases outside the gene matches. The chain's CDR3 is CASSPSAGDQNIQYF. The DNA of the CDR3 is TGTGCCAGCTCACCATCTGCGGGGGATCAAAACATTCAGTACTTC.

V usage is TRBV28 and J usage is TRBJ2-7; D uncertain. CDR1 and CDR2 (germline): MDHEN, SYDVKM. The CDR3 has 17 amino acids. V was shortened by 2 bases and J by 0 bases, with 17 bases between the two germline ends. CDR3 in amino acids: CASSLNSHVFSSYEQYF. Written as DNA, the CDR3 is TGTGCCAGCAGTTTAAACAGCCACGTATTTAGCTCCTACGAGCAGTACTTC.

The rearrangement joins TRBV7-2 to TRBJ2-7; 10 bases are shared with TRBD2. Germline values: CDR1 SGHTA, CDR2 FQGNSA. The trim removed 1 base at V and 4 bases at J, leaving 10 bases unmatched. The CDR3 is made up of 17 amino acids. CDR3 amino acids: CASSLEWGAGGNYEQYF. In DNA form, the CDR3 reads TGTGCCAGCAGCTTAGAGTGGGGAGCGGGGGGGAATTACGAGCAGTACTTC.

The CDR3 DNA follows: TGTGCCAGCCTCCGCGGACAGGATGGCTACACCTTC. As protein: CASLRGQDGYTF. The chain links TRBV9 to TRBJ1-2; 7 nucleotides line up with TRBD1. CDR3 length equals 12 residues. Germline V CDR1 and CDR2: SGDLS, YYNGEE. V was clipped by 7 bases and J by 6 bases; unmatched bases: 6.

This clone appeared once. The chain is built from TRBV5-1 and TRBJ2-3, with D perhaps matching TRBD2 (7 bases). CDR1 is SGHRS, CDR2 YFSETQ, per germline. This CDR3 spans 15 amino acids. Trimming took 6 bases from V and 2 from J, leaving 16 bases between them. CDR3 region: CASNKLGGATDTQYF. Here the CDR3 DNA reads TGCGCCAGCAACAAGCTTGGGGGGGCCACAGATACGCAGTATTTT.

The gene calls are TRBV5-8 and TRBJ1-6; tentative D call: TRBD1 (6 bases). CDR1 is SGHTS, CDR2 YDEGEE, per germline. The CDR3 extends over 15 amino acids. V lost 9 bases and J 7 bases, leaving 20 bases between the germline ends. The CDR3 region has the DNA TGTGCCATGTTAGGGCCAGGGGCTCGGAATTCACCCCTCCACTTT. Translation gives CAMLGPGARNSPLHF.

CDR3 in DNA: TGTGCCAGCAGCGTAGGAGGGACTAATGAGCAGTTCTTC. It yields the protein CASSVGGTNEQFF. This sequence joins TRBV9 and TRBJ2-1, with D possibly being TRBD2 (6 bases). From germline, CDR1 is SGDLS and CDR2 YYNGEE. The CDR3 extends over 13 amino acids. V dropped 0 bases and J dropped 7 bases, with 8 bases sitting between them.

V and J are TRBV11-2 and TRBJ2-7, with 10 bases identical to TRBD1. Trimming removed 5 bases from V and 2 bases from J; junction bases left unmatched: 9. Germline loops: CDR1 SGHAT, CDR2 FQNNGV. The CDR3 is 16 amino acids. In DNA, the CDR3 is TGTGCCAGCAGCGCACTACGGACAGGGGGGACCTACGAGCAGTACTTC. This sequence encodes CASSALRTGGTYEQYF.

This chain links TRBV7-9 with TRBJ2-7; tentatively, D is TRBD2 (6 bases). V shed 5 bases and J shed 2 bases, with 10 bases lying between them. The CDR3 is made up of 13 amino acids. CDR1 is SEHNR, CDR2 FQNEAQ, per germline (reference sequence). CDR3 nucleotide sequence: TGTGCCAGCAGCCAGGCGGGAACCTACGAGCAGTACTTC. This translates into CASSQAGTYEQYF.

The chain uses TRBV18 and TRBJ1-1; a possible D gene is TRBD1 (5 bases). Germline V gene data show CDR1 as KGHSH and CDR2 as LQKENI. CDR3 size: 13 residues. V was clipped by 4 bases and J by 0 bases, with 6 bases between them. CDR3 bases: TGTGCCAGCTCACAACAGGTGAACACTGAAGCTTTCTTT. As protein: CASSQQVNTEAFF. The full variable domain, its missing parts supplied by reference TRBV18 and TRBJ1-1, is NAGVMQNPRHLVRRRGQEARLRCSPMKGHSHVYWYRQLPEEGLKFMVYLQKENIIDESGMPKERFSAEFPKEGPSILRIQQVVRGDSAAYFCASSQQVNTEAFFGQGTRLTVV.

The chain is built from TRBV7-9 and TRBJ1-5; possibly TRBD1 for D (5 bases). The CDR3 is 14 residues long. Trimming cost V 0 bases and J 4 bases, with 7 bases left between them. The germline V gene encodes CDR1 SEHNR and CDR2 FQNEAQ (reference sequence). The CDR3 DNA reads as TGTGCCAGCAGCTTAGCCGGGACTAATCAGCCCCAGCATTTT. It yields the protein CASSLAGTNQPQHF.

The chain couples TRBV6-5 to TRBJ2-1; 7 nucleotides match TRBD2. V lost 5 bases and J lost 12; bases outside the gene matches: 7. The germline V gene has CDR1 MNHEY and CDR2 SVGAGI. CDR3 length: 12 amino acids. DNA of the CDR3: TGTGCCAGCAGTCCCGACGGGACTACGCAGTTCTTC. Translated, it gives CASSPDGTTQFF.

The V and J genes are TRBV29-1 and TRBJ2-7, with D tentatively TRBD1 (6 bases). Looked up from germline, CDR1 is SQVTM and CDR2 is ANQGSEA. This CDR3 is 14 amino acids long. V shed 5 bases and J shed 4 bases, with 18 bases lying between them. CDR3 in DNA: TGCAGCGTTTATTCCCAGGGGCTTTCTTACGAGCAGTACTTC. Translated, it gives CSVYSQGLSYEQYF.

The chain uses TRBV18 and TRBJ1-1, with D unresolved. Trimming left V 2 bases short and J 7 bases short, with 17 bases between. The CDR3 loop spans 15 amino acids. Germline loops: CDR1 KGHSH, CDR2 LQKENI. CDR3 region: CASSPISGRQVEAFF. CDR3 in DNA: TGTGCCAGCTCACCAATATCCGGGAGGCAAGTTGAAGCTTTCTTT.

This clone was counted a few times. This chain connects TRBV29-1 to TRBJ1-1; possible D gene TRBD1, 6 bases. The CDR3 is made up of 11 amino acids. V dropped 6 bases and J dropped 8 bases, with 13 bases sitting between them. CDR1 SQVTM and CDR2 ANQGSEA come from the germline V gene. The CDR3 sequence: CSVGHEGEAFF. In nucleotides, the CDR3 is TGCAGCGTGGGACATGAGGGGGAAGCTTTCTTT.

This sequence joins TRBV6-6 and TRBJ1-2; 8 bases line up with TRBD1. The CDR3 has 16 amino acids. V lost 2 bases, J lost 1 base, and 6 bases stayed unmatched. Per germline, CDR1 MNHNY and CDR2 SVGAGI (reference sequence). In DNA form, the CDR3 reads TGTGCCAGCAGTTACCGAGGACAGGGACATAACTATGGCTACACCTTC. Its protein is CASSYRGQGHNYGYTF.

V and J are TRBV28 and TRBJ1-2; a weak D match, TRBD1 (6 bases). The CDR3 covers 13 residues. Germline V lookup: CDR1 MDHEN, CDR2 SYDVKM. Trimming took 6 bases from V and 2 from J, leaving 10 bases between them. The CDR3 DNA reads as TGTGCCAGCAGCGCCCAGGGGAACTATGGCTACACCTTC. It specifies CASSAQGNYGYTF.

V and J are TRBV5-4 and TRBJ1-4; tentative D call: TRBD1 (5 bases). The length of the CDR3 is 14 residues. Germline CDR1 SGHNT, CDR2 YYREEE (reference sequence). Between the trimmed V and J ends, which lost 5 bases and 8 bases, there was a span of 16 bases. Here the CDR3 reads CASSSQMGGEKLFF. CDR3 in DNA: TGTGCCAGCAGTTCTCAGATGGGGGGAGAAAAACTGTTTTTT.

This chain links TRBV19 with TRBJ2-3; 7 nucleotides match TRBD2. Trimming removed 9 bases from V and 2 bases from J; junction bases left unmatched: 5. The CDR3 covers 13 residues. The germline CDR1 and CDR2 sequences are LNHDA and SQIVND (reference sequence). The chain's CDR3 is CASLGTNTDTQYF. The CDR3 DNA follows: TGTGCCAGCCTTGGGACTAACACAGATACGCAGTATTTT.